This entry lists 7 T cell receptor beta chains sequenced from one sample in a study of CD8 T cells in ankylosing spondylitis. TCRdb processed the 5' RACE reads anew with MiXCR; each CDR3 protein has one entry. The table includes 25,000 to 30,000 distinct CDR3 sequences, about 5.2% detected once. The specimen sequenced was blood, either unsorted or a sorted T cell fraction (not recorded which). The source of these receptors is a female donor with ankylosing spondylitis or in good health (not recorded which).

The table lists this clonotype with a few counts. This chain connects TRBV9 to TRBJ2-1; D is undetermined. This CDR3 region has 15 residues. Per the germline V gene, CDR1 is SGDLS and CDR2 is YYNGEE. V was pared by 0 bases and J by 3 bases, with 10 bases between. CDR3 sequence (DNA): TGTGCCAGCAGCGTAGCGGCAGGTTTCTACAATGAGCAGTTCTTC. The encoded protein is CASSVAAGFYNEQFF.

In this sample, this clonotype turned up many times. The chain is built from TRBV9 and TRBJ1-2; TRBD1 matches at 8 bases. The CDR3 totals 15 residues. CDR1 SGDLS and CDR2 YYNGEE come from the germline V gene. Unmatched junction bases numbered 8, after V lost 0 bases and J lost 7 bases. This CDR3 reads CASSVEATGGGGYTF. In DNA form, the CDR3 reads TGTGCCAGCAGCGTAGAGGCAACAGGGGGAGGTGGCTACACCTTC.

There are many counts of this clonotype. The chain employs TRBV9 and TRBJ2-1, with 8 bases fitting TRBD2. Per the germline V gene, CDR1 is SGDLS and CDR2 is YYNGEE. The CDR3 extends over 15 amino acids. V shed 4 bases, J shed 9 bases, and the junction held 12 bases outside the gene matches. CDR3: CASSPQSGSLGEQFF. CDR3 DNA sequence: TGTGCCAGCAGCCCCCAGAGCGGGAGCCTGGGTGAGCAGTTCTTC.

This clonotype came up many times. The rearrangement joins TRBV9 to TRBJ2-3; 7 bases fit TRBD1. This CDR3 spans 14 amino acids. Germline-derived CDR1 and CDR2 are SGDLS and YYNGEE. J gave up 2 bases and V 7 bases, and 7 bases lay outside the gene matches. The CDR3 nucleotides read TGTGCCAGCGGCCTAGACAGGGCCACAGATACGCAGTATTTT. Encoded protein: CASGLDRATDTQYF.

This clonotype was recorded at least ten times. The chain combines TRBV9 with TRBJ2-1; a possible D gene is TRBD2 (6 bases). From germline, CDR1 is SGDLS and CDR2 YYNGEE. V lost 3 bases, J lost 0 bases, and 10 bases lay in between. The CDR3 consists of 15 residues. CDR3 amino acids: CASSADGSSYNEQFF. In DNA form, the CDR3 reads TGTGCCAGCAGCGCGGACGGGAGCTCCTACAATGAGCAGTTCTTC.

This clonotype was seen at least ten times. This chain connects TRBV9 to TRBJ2-5; 7 bases match TRBD2. Germline-derived CDR1 and CDR2 are SGDLS and YYNGEE. V shed 4 bases and J 1 base; nucleotides not matched to a gene: 4. The CDR3 spans 14 residues. CDR3 in DNA: TGTGCCAGCAGCCCGGGACTAATCCAAGAGACCCAGTACTTC. This sequence encodes CASSPGLIQETQYF. The full variable domain, completed using reference TRBV9 and TRBJ2-5, is DSGVTQTPKHLITATGQRVTLRCSPRSGDLSVYWYQQSLDQGLQFLIQYYNGEERAKGNILERFSAQQFPDLHSELNLSSLELGDSALYFCASSPGLIQETQYFGPGTRLLVL.

V is TRBV9 and J is TRBJ2-5; D is possibly TRBD1 or TRBD2 (5 bases each). This CDR3 spans 15 amino acids. The V gene lost 5 bases and the J gene lost 3 bases, with 17 bases spanning the gap. Germline CDR1 and CDR2: SGDLS and YYNGEE. As DNA, the CDR3 is TGTGCCAGCAGTTCAACCGGGACGCCGAAAGAGACCCAGTACTTC. Amino acid sequence: CASSSTGTPKETQYF.